This T cell receptor (beta chain) came from a study of CD8 T cells in ankylosing spondylitis. Study observations and caveats: Disease-linked clones reportedly concentrated significantly in matched ankylosing spondylitis synovial fluid. Earlier work had already found some motif variants in reactive arthritis synovial fluid and blood. Characteristic of ankylosing spondylitis blood, it appeared, was a TCR beta motif comprising 7 to 9 highly homologous variants. Clones that were linked to disease were CD8+ and were relatively rare in peripheral blood.

In its sample, this clonotype was seen many times. The antigen remains undetermined. For TCR beta, libraries came from quantitative 5'-RACE with molecular barcodes. TCRdb redid the calling of the 5' RACE reads with MiXCR, one entry per CDR3 protein. The sample comprises fewer than 550,000 distinct CDR3 sequences, 5.3% of which are singletons, and under 4.5% rests with the top ten. The origin of this receptor is a male donor with ankylosing spondylitis. The material sequenced was blood, either unsorted or a sorted T cell fraction (not recorded which).

Here the CDR3 reads CASSRVGLRTDTQYF. Written as DNA, the CDR3 is TGCGCCAGCAGCCGGGTAGGGCTGCGCACAGATACGCAGTATTTT. This chain connects TRBV4-3 to TRBJ2-3; D is uncertain. The CDR3 consists of 15 residues. V shed 4 bases and J shed 1 base, with 12 bases lying between them. Germline assignment: CDR1 LGHNA and CDR2 YSLEER.